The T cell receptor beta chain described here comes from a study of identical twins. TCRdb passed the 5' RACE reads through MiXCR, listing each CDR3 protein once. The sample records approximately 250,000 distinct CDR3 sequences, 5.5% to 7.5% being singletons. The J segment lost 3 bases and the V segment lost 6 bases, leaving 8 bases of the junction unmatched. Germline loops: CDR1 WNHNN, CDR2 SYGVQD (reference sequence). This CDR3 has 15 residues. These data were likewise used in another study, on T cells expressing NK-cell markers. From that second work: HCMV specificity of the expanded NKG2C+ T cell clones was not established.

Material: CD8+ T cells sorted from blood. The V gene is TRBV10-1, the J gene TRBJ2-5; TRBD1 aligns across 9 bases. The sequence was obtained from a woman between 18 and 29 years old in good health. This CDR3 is CASSRNRDREETQYF. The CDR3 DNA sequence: TGCGCCAGCAGCCGTAACCGGGACAGGGAAGAGACCCAGTACTTC.